These T cell receptor beta chains were read from a single sample in a study of identical twins. From the 5' RACE reads, TCRdb called clonotypes with MiXCR, one entry per CDR3 protein. The data contain approximately 530,000 distinct CDR3 sequences, about a fifth of them singletons. The same data also went into a second study, on yellow fever vaccine responses in identical twins.

The sample was CD4+ T cells sorted from blood. These receptors were obtained from a woman younger than 30 in good health. Both conserved end residues are part of each CDR3. A D gene is named only where the DNA matches it firmly. Clone size appears in some rows only: once, few, many, or a class for an expanded clone.

TRBJ2-2 | NA | TRBV5-1 | NA | CASSLGYANTGELFF | TGCGCCAGCAGCTTGGGGTATGCGAACACCGGGGAGCTGTTTTTT
TRBJ2-3 | NA | TRBV6-1 | TRBD2 | CASRRLAGMPDTQYF | TGTGCCAGCAGAAGACTAGCGGGGATGCCAGATACGCAGTATTTT
TRBJ2-1 | NA | TRBV12-3/TRBV12-4 | TRBD1 | CASSRDREGNEQFF | TGTGCCAGCAGTAGGGACAGGGAGGGCAATGAGCAGTTCTTC
TRBJ2-5 | NA | TRBV12-3/TRBV12-4 | TRBD2 | CASTTGGPQETQYF | TGTGCCAGCACAACGGGAGGGCCACAAGAGACCCAGTACTTC
TRBJ2-3 | NA | TRBV29-1 | NA | CSVAVGNLYTDTQYF | TGCAGCGTTGCGGTCGGGAACCTATACACAGATACGCAGTATTTT
TRBJ1-1 | few | TRBV5-1 | TRBD1 | CASSTWTGRNTEAFF | TGCGCCAGCAGCACCTGGACAGGGAGAAACACTGAAGCTTTCTTT
TRBJ2-1 | few | TRBV24-1 | TRBD2 | CATSASGASGRNEQFF | TGTGCCACCAGCGCCTCAGGGGCTAGCGGGCGTAATGAGCAGTTCTTC
TRBJ2-3 | many | TRBV28 | NA | CASSLRGAQYF | TGTGCCAGCAGTTTAAGGGGCGCGCAGTATTTT
TRBJ1-2 | NA | TRBV12-3/TRBV12-4 | TRBD1 | CASSLNAGGGYTF | TGTGCCAGCAGTTTAAACGCAGGGGGTGGCTACACCTTC
TRBJ2-7 | NA | TRBV28 | TRBD2 | CASSLRLAGSPYEQYF | TGTGCCAGCAGTTTGCGACTAGCGGGATCCCCCTACGAGCAGTACTTC
TRBJ2-1 | few | TRBV4-2 | TRBD2 | CASSRQATSSTYNEQFF | TGTGCCAGCAGCCGCCAGGCGACTAGCAGTACCTACAATGAGCAGTTCTTC
TRBJ2-1 | NA | TRBV5-1 | TRBD2 | CASSAGLAISVPFF | TGCGCCAGCAGCGCGGGACTAGCGATTAGTGTGCCGTTCTTC
TRBJ2-3 | few | TRBV20-1 | TRBD2 | CSARDKQEGLAGGTDTQYF | TGCAGTGCTAGAGATAAACAAGAAGGCCTAGCGGGGGGCACAGATACGCAGTATTTT
TRBJ2-1 | many | TRBV12-3/TRBV12-4 | TRBD2 | CASSLSGTSGREEQFF | TGTGCCAGCAGTTTAAGTGGGACTAGCGGGAGGGAAGAGCAGTTCTTC
TRBJ2-3 | few | TRBV5-1 | NA | CASSLAPRTSDTQYF | TGCGCCAGCAGCTTGGCCCCTAGAACCTCAGATACGCAGTATTTT
TRBJ2-2 | NA | TRBV9 | NA | CASSTPRGGGELFF | TGTGCCAGCAGCACCCCACGGGGCGGCGGGGAGCTGTTTTTT
TRBJ2-1 | NA | TRBV5-6 | TRBD2 | CASSLAGVAGGNEQFF | TGTGCCAGCAGCTTGGCCGGAGTAGCGGGGGGCAATGAGCAGTTCTTC
TRBJ2-2 | NA | TRBV20-1 | NA | CSARAFGRDGTGELFF | TGCAGTGCTAGAGCGTTCGGGCGGGATGGCACCGGGGAGCTGTTTTTT
TRBJ1-5 | few | TRBV20-1 | TRBD1 | CSASFGQGYQPQHF | TGCAGTGCTAGTTTTGGACAGGGGTATCAGCCCCAGCATTTT
TRBJ2-1 | few | TRBV10-3 | TRBD2 | CATGLAGGPRNEQFF | TGTGCCACCGGACTAGCGGGAGGGCCTAGGAATGAGCAGTTCTTC
TRBJ2-1 | NA | TRBV10-3 | NA | CAIRPSLSSYNEQFF | TGTGCCATCAGGCCGAGTCTTAGTTCCTACAATGAGCAGTTCTTC
TRBJ2-5 | NA | TRBV7-9 | TRBD2 | CASSLGRERGETQYF | TGTGCCAGCAGCTTAGGGCGGGAGAGGGGAGAGACCCAGTACTTC
TRBJ1-1 | few | TRBV10-3 | NA | CAIATGPATTEAFF | TGTGCCATCGCAACAGGGCCCGCAACCACTGAAGCTTTCTTT
TRBJ1-6 | few | TRBV5-1 | NA | CASSLEEGRPPLHF | TGCGCCAGCAGCTTGGAGGAGGGCCGGCCACCCCTCCACTTT
TRBJ2-5 | NA | TRBV5-1 | TRBD1 | CASSLLGQGLAETQYF | TGCGCCAGCAGCTTATTGGGACAGGGACTGGCAGAGACCCAGTACTTC
TRBJ1-5 | few | TRBV4-1 | TRBD1 | CASSPGDRETQPQHF | TGCGCCAGCAGCCCAGGGGACAGGGAGACTCAGCCCCAGCATTTT
TRBJ2-2 | once | TRBV15 | NA | CATSRDLTRTGELFF | TGTGCCACCAGCAGAGATCTGACCCGCACCGGGGAGCTGTTTTTT
TRBJ1-4 | NA | TRBV12-3/TRBV12-4 | NA | CASSLRSNEKLFF | TGTGCCAGCAGTTTACGGAGTAATGAAAAACTGTTTTTT